A selection of T cell receptor beta chains follows, all from one sample in a study of T cells in Graves' hyperthyroidism and ophthalmopathy. TCRdb re-called the multiplex PCR reads through MiXCR, storing one row per CDR3 protein. Of hundreds of thousands of distinct CDR3 sequences listed, roughly 14% are singletons. Sequencing was done on a sample of blood. These receptors all come from a woman between 35 and 50 years old with Graves' ophthalmopathy. The CDR3 runs from the conserved cysteine through the conserved F or W. The order of the fields is D gene, clone size, V gene, J gene, CDR3 protein, CDR3 DNA. A D gene is named only where the DNA matches it firmly. Only part of the rows carry a size: once, few, many, or a class if the clone is expanded.

d_call: -
clone_size: -
v_call: TRBV4-3
j_call: TRBJ1-2
cdr3_aa: CASSHLGLTPYGYTF
cdr3_nt: TGCGCCAGCAGCCACCTAGGACTGACCCCCTATGGCTACACCTTC

d_call: -
clone_size: many
v_call: TRBV6-2/TRBV6-3
j_call: TRBJ1-1
cdr3_aa: CASSIHVGNTEAFF
cdr3_nt: TGTGCCAGCAGTATACATGTCGGGAACACTGAAGCTTTCTTT

d_call: -
clone_size: many
v_call: TRBV27
j_call: TRBJ2-7
cdr3_aa: CASSLQGYTHEQYF
cdr3_nt: TGTGCCAGCAGTTTACAGGGCTACACCCACGAGCAGTACTTC

d_call: -
clone_size: -
v_call: TRBV11-2
j_call: TRBJ2-7
cdr3_aa: CASSSLNRVNEQYF
cdr3_nt: TGTGCCAGCAGCTCACTCAACAGGGTTAACGAGCAGTACTTC

d_call: -
clone_size: many
v_call: TRBV6-1
j_call: TRBJ1-5
cdr3_aa: CASSEASSRDTILIRNQPQHF
cdr3_nt: TGTGCCAGCAGTGAAGCGTCCTCCCGGGACACCATACTGATTCGCAATCAGCCCCAGCATTTT

d_call: -
clone_size: many
v_call: TRBV15
j_call: TRBJ1-1
cdr3_aa: CATSRGYGNTEAFF
cdr3_nt: TGTGCCACCAGCAGAGGGTACGGAAACACTGAAGCTTTCTTT

d_call: -
clone_size: many
v_call: TRBV7-9
j_call: TRBJ2-2
cdr3_aa: CASSLADGGWNTGELFF
cdr3_nt: TGTGCCAGCAGCTTAGCAGACGGGGGCTGGAACACCGGGGAGCTGTTTTTT

d_call: -
clone_size: many
v_call: TRBV11-1
j_call: TRBJ2-7
cdr3_aa: CASSPFGDRRSSSYEQYF
cdr3_nt: TGTGCCAGCAGCCCATTCGGGGACCGCCGATCGAGCTCCTACGAGCAGTACTTC

d_call: -
clone_size: many
v_call: TRBV7-2
j_call: TRBJ2-5
cdr3_aa: CASSLVSRETQYF
cdr3_nt: TGTGCCAGCAGCTTAGTCTCGCGAGAGACCCAGTACTTC

d_call: -
clone_size: many
v_call: TRBV20-1
j_call: TRBJ1-5
cdr3_aa: CSATGLSWNQPQHF
cdr3_nt: TGCAGTGCTACCGGTCTATCCTGGAATCAGCCCCAGCATTTT

d_call: -
clone_size: many
v_call: TRBV6-1
j_call: TRBJ2-5
cdr3_aa: CASSRGGGDQETQYF
cdr3_nt: TGTGCCAGCAGCCGGGGAGGAGGGGACCAAGAGACCCAGTACTTC

d_call: -
clone_size: many
v_call: TRBV6-1
j_call: TRBJ1-2
cdr3_aa: CASSERPIDGYTF
cdr3_nt: TGTGCCAGCAGTGAACGGCCCATCGATGGCTACACCTTC

d_call: TRBD2
clone_size: few
v_call: TRBV7-2
j_call: TRBJ2-7
cdr3_aa: CASSFSLAGDYEQYF
cdr3_nt: TGTGCCAGCAGTTTTAGCCTAGCGGGAGACTACGAGCAGTACTTC

d_call: TRBD1
clone_size: many
v_call: TRBV6-5
j_call: TRBJ1-1
cdr3_aa: CASTSNRGPEAFF
cdr3_nt: TGTGCCAGCACCTCAAACAGGGGCCCTGAAGCTTTCTTT

d_call: -
clone_size: many
v_call: TRBV7-9
j_call: TRBJ2-7
cdr3_aa: CASEETGLSYEQYF
cdr3_nt: TGTGCCAGCGAAGAAACAGGGCTATCCTACGAGCAGTACTTC

d_call: TRBD2
clone_size: few
v_call: TRBV7-2
j_call: TRBJ2-5
cdr3_aa: CASSESSGRAETQYF
cdr3_nt: TGTGCCAGCAGCGAATCTAGCGGGAGGGCGGAGACCCAGTACTTC

d_call: -
clone_size: -
v_call: TRBV15
j_call: TRBJ2-5
cdr3_aa: CATSRGRRDQETQYF
cdr3_nt: TGTGCCACCAGCAGAGGTAGGAGGGACCAAGAGACCCAGTACTTC

d_call: TRBD1
clone_size: many
v_call: TRBV2
j_call: TRBJ1-5
cdr3_aa: CASAPGTAAVQPQHF
cdr3_nt: TGTGCCAGCGCCCCCGGGACAGCGGCAGTTCAGCCCCAGCATTTT

d_call: TRBD2
clone_size: many
v_call: TRBV27
j_call: TRBJ2-7
cdr3_aa: CASSGRLAGTSIYEQYF
cdr3_nt: TGTGCCAGCAGCGGTCGACTAGCGGGAACCTCAATCTACGAGCAGTACTTC

d_call: -
clone_size: many
v_call: TRBV14
j_call: TRBJ2-5
cdr3_aa: CASSQAFWETQYF
cdr3_nt: TGTGCCAGCAGCCAAGCTTTTTGGGAGACCCAGTACTTC

d_call: -
clone_size: -
v_call: TRBV27
j_call: TRBJ2-7
cdr3_aa: CASSLSGKGLYEQYF
cdr3_nt: TGTGCCAGCAGTTTATCCGGGAAGGGACTGTACGAGCAGTACTTC

d_call: -
clone_size: few
v_call: TRBV4-2
j_call: TRBJ1-1
cdr3_aa: CASSHPAREMNTEAFF
cdr3_nt: TGTGCCAGCAGCCACCCCGCGAGGGAGATGAACACTGAAGCTTTCTTT

d_call: -
clone_size: many
v_call: TRBV30
j_call: TRBJ2-7
cdr3_aa: CAWTLDHGASYEQYF
cdr3_nt: TGTGCCTGGACCCTCGATCACGGGGCGTCCTACGAGCAGTACTTC

d_call: -
clone_size: many
v_call: TRBV29-1
j_call: TRBJ1-2
cdr3_aa: CSVRTDSYTF
cdr3_nt: TGCAGCGTTCGGACAGACAGCTACACCTTC

d_call: -
clone_size: many
v_call: TRBV5-1
j_call: TRBJ1-2
cdr3_aa: CASSPGGGYDGYTF
cdr3_nt: TGCGCCAGCAGCCCCGGTGGGGGGTACGATGGCTACACCTTC

d_call: TRBD1
clone_size: few
v_call: TRBV12-3/TRBV12-4
j_call: TRBJ2-7
cdr3_aa: CASSWGQGRYEQYF
cdr3_nt: TGTGCCAGCAGTTGGGGACAGGGGAGGTACGAGCAGTACTTC

d_call: TRBD1
clone_size: once
v_call: TRBV6-1
j_call: TRBJ2-5
cdr3_aa: CASSKSTGTGETQYF
cdr3_nt: TGTGCCAGCAGTAAATCAACCGGGACAGGGGAGACCCAGTACTTC

d_call: -
clone_size: many
v_call: TRBV4-1
j_call: TRBJ1-1
cdr3_aa: CASSPGGSGVDTEAFF
cdr3_nt: TGCGCCAGCAGCCCCGGAGGGTCTGGAGTGGACACTGAAGCTTTCTTT

d_call: TRBD1
clone_size: -
v_call: TRBV11-2
j_call: TRBJ2-1
cdr3_aa: CASNLNGDRGAF
cdr3_nt: TGTGCCAGCAACTTAAATGGGGACAGGGGGGCCTTC

d_call: -
clone_size: -
v_call: TRBV5-1
j_call: TRBJ1-1
cdr3_aa: CASSLQVGNTEAFF
cdr3_nt: TGCGCCAGCAGCTTACAGGTAGGGAACACTGAAGCTTTCTTT

d_call: -
clone_size: -
v_call: TRBV6-5
j_call: TRBJ1-2
cdr3_aa: CASSYRAYGYAF
cdr3_nt: TGTGCCAGCAGTTACAGAGCTTATGGCTACGCCTTC

d_call: -
clone_size: few
v_call: TRBV30
j_call: TRBJ1-2
cdr3_aa: CAWSPSSRGWEPNYGYTF
cdr3_nt: TGTGCCTGGAGTCCGTCATCTCGGGGCTGGGAACCTAACTATGGCTACACCTTC

d_call: TRBD2
clone_size: many
v_call: TRBV2
j_call: TRBJ2-7
cdr3_aa: CASSSRREAGRSQYF
cdr3_nt: TGTGCCAGCAGTTCACGACGGGAGGCCGGTAGGTCGCAGTACTTC

d_call: TRBD2
clone_size: few
v_call: TRBV12-3/TRBV12-4
j_call: TRBJ2-2
cdr3_aa: CASSTTSGKTGELFF
cdr3_nt: TGTGCCAGCAGTACGACTAGCGGGAAAACCGGGGAGCTGTTTTTT

d_call: -
clone_size: -
v_call: TRBV2
j_call: TRBJ2-1
cdr3_aa: CASERQYNEQFF
cdr3_nt: TGTGCCTCCGAAAGGCAGTACAATGAGCAGTTCTTC

d_call: TRBD2
clone_size: -
v_call: TRBV6-2/TRBV6-3
j_call: TRBJ2-5
cdr3_aa: CASIPGQAGVQETQYF
cdr3_nt: TGTGCCAGCATACCCGGGCAGGCGGGAGTGCAAGAGACCCAGTACTTC

d_call: TRBD2
clone_size: many
v_call: TRBV20-1
j_call: TRBJ2-7
cdr3_aa: CSARRVTSGSPPYFSEQYF
cdr3_nt: TGCAGTGCTAGAAGGGTGACTAGCGGGAGCCCTCCTTACTTTAGCGAGCAGTACTTC

d_call: -
clone_size: once
v_call: TRBV12-3/TRBV12-4
j_call: TRBJ1-6
cdr3_aa: CASKRADNSPLHF
cdr3_nt: TGTGCCAGCAAGCGGGCGGATAATTCACCCCTCCACTTT

d_call: -
clone_size: many
v_call: TRBV5-1
j_call: TRBJ1-1
cdr3_aa: CASSLEGLPNTEAFF
cdr3_nt: TGCGCCAGCAGCTTGGAAGGGTTGCCGAACACTGAAGCTTTCTTT

d_call: TRBD2
clone_size: many
v_call: TRBV11-3
j_call: TRBJ2-7
cdr3_aa: CASSWGGGGSSYEQYF
cdr3_nt: TGTGCCAGCAGCTGGGGGGGAGGAGGAAGTTCCTACGAGCAGTACTTC

d_call: -
clone_size: many
v_call: TRBV28
j_call: TRBJ1-2
cdr3_aa: CASTLGGLGGYTF
cdr3_nt: TGTGCCAGCACCCTGGGAGGGCTGGGAGGCTACACCTTC

d_call: -
clone_size: many
v_call: TRBV12-3/TRBV12-4
j_call: TRBJ2-7
cdr3_aa: CASSPVGPQTDEQYF
cdr3_nt: TGTGCCAGCAGTCCTGTGGGACCGCAAACAGACGAGCAGTACTTC

d_call: TRBD1
clone_size: many
v_call: TRBV7-6
j_call: TRBJ2-7
cdr3_aa: CASSPNVDRGTEQYF
cdr3_nt: TGTGCCAGCAGCCCGAACGTCGACAGGGGGACGGAGCAGTACTTC

d_call: -
clone_size: few
v_call: TRBV20-1
j_call: TRBJ1-6
cdr3_aa: CSRGSSYNSPLHF
cdr3_nt: TGCAGTAGAGGGAGCTCCTATAATTCACCCCTCCACTTT

d_call: -
clone_size: -
v_call: TRBV10-2
j_call: TRBJ2-1
cdr3_aa: CASSVFYQATKSSYNGQFF
cdr3_nt: TGCGCCAGCAGTGTCTTTTACCAAGCTACCAAAAGCTCCTACAATGGGCAGTTCTTC

d_call: -
clone_size: few
v_call: TRBV18
j_call: TRBJ2-7
cdr3_aa: CASSRSQGQENSYEQYF
cdr3_nt: TGTGCCAGCTCCCGATCCCAGGGGCAGGAGAACTCCTACGAGCAGTACTTC

d_call: -
clone_size: many
v_call: TRBV6-5
j_call: TRBJ2-2
cdr3_aa: CASSYEMSIWFTGELFF
cdr3_nt: TGTGCCAGCAGTTATGAAATGAGCATCTGGTTCACCGGGGAGCTGTTTTTT

d_call: -
clone_size: -
v_call: TRBV19
j_call: TRBJ1-5
cdr3_aa: CASSIESGRPQHF
cdr3_nt: TGTGCCAGTAGTATTGAATCGGGAAGGCCCCAGCATTTT

d_call: TRBD1
clone_size: many
v_call: TRBV27
j_call: TRBJ2-7
cdr3_aa: CASSPPRDSFPYEQYF
cdr3_nt: TGTGCCAGCAGCCCCCCCCGGGACAGCTTTCCCTACGAGCAGTACTTC